The 21 T cell receptor beta chains given below trace back to one sample, sequenced in a study of OX40 agonist ivuxolimab in advanced cancers. The assay was immunoSEQ multiplex PCR, and TCRdb's table has in-frame clones only and misses some. The table shows 55,000 to 60,000 clones, with over 75% occurring only once. Sample: CD4+ or CD8+ T cells sorted from blood, taken in a trial of the OX40 agonist ivuxolimab. All receptors come from an adult with an advanced solid tumor such as melanoma, head and neck, liver or kidney cancer.

The J gene is TRBJ2-1, the V gene TRBV19; a possible D gene is TRBD2 (5 bases). The CDR3 totals 15 residues. Germline V gene lookup returns CDR1 LNHDA and CDR2 SQIVND (reference sequence). V was shortened by 7 bases and J by 8 bases, with 21 bases between the two germline ends. The CDR3 is CASTLAGQGRDEQFF. The CDR3 nucleotides are TGTGCCAGTACCCTCGCGGGCCAAGGACGGGATGAGCAGTTCTTC.

V usage is TRBV28 and J usage is TRBJ2-5; the match to TRBD2 covers 9 bases. Trimming cost V 6 bases and J 7 bases; bases outside gene matches: 12. The germline V gene encodes CDR1 MDHEN and CDR2 SYDVKM. This CDR3 contains 15 residues. The CDR3 nucleotides read TGTGCCAGCAGCCGCTACGAGCGGGAGGAGGGGACCCAGTACTTC. This sequence encodes CASSRYEREEGTQYF. Full variable domain (rest looked up from reference TRBV28 and TRBJ2-5): DVKVTQSSRYLVKRTGEKVFLECVQDMDHENMFWYRQDPGLGLRLIYFSYDVKMKEKGDIPEGYSVSREKKERFSLILESASTNQTSMYLCASSRYEREEGTQYFGPGTRLLVL.

The chain combines TRBV18 with TRBJ2-1, with TRBD2 matching 12 bases. Germline V gene sequence: CDR1 KGHSH, CDR2 LQKENI. V was clipped by 0 bases and J by 6 bases; unmatched bases: 15. The CDR3 totals 20 residues. The CDR3 loop reads CASSPPWGVSTSGSPNEQFF. CDR3 in DNA: TGTGCCAGCTCACCACCGTGGGGGGTATCGACTAGCGGGAGTCCCAATGAGCAGTTCTTC.

The chain links TRBV5-4 to TRBJ2-5, with TRBD1 matching over 7 bases. V was pared by 3 bases and J by 5 bases, with 7 bases of the junction left unmatched. The CDR3 runs 14 residues. Germline values: CDR1 SGHNT, CDR2 YYREEE (reference sequence). The CDR3 sequence: CASSSGQVAETQYF. CDR3 nucleotide sequence: TGTGCCAGCAGCTCCGGACAGGTGGCGGAGACCCAGTACTTC.

This clone has more than one count but fewer than ten. This chain uses TRBV10-3 with TRBJ2-5; D could derive from TRBD1 or TRBD2 (5 bases each). The V and J ends lost 2 bases and 9 bases respectively, with 16 bases between them. The CDR3 covers 14 residues. Per the germline V gene, CDR1 is ENHRY and CDR2 is SYGVKD. Here the CDR3 DNA reads TGTGCCATCAGTGAGGCGAGGGGCCTGAGGGCCCAGTACTTC. It yields the protein CAISEARGLRAQYF.

CDR3 region: CASSPTTDTQYF. The CDR3 DNA reads TGTGCCAGTAGCCCTACCACAGATACGCAGTATTTT. This rearrangement joins TRBV19 to TRBJ2-3; D is uncertain. This CDR3 is 12 amino acids long. Per the germline V gene, CDR1 is LNHDA and CDR2 is SQIVND (reference sequence). V was pared by 6 bases and J by 2 bases, with 6 bases between. Full variable domain (outside the CDR3, taken from reference TRBV19 and TRBJ2-3): DGGITQSPKYLFRKEGQNVTLSCEQNLNHDAMYWYRQDPGQGLRLIYYSQIVNDFQKGDIAEGYSVSREKKESFPLTVTSAQKNPTAFYLCASSPTTDTQYFGPGTRLTVL.

V and J are TRBV11-1 and TRBJ2-1; a possible D gene is TRBD2 (6 bases). This CDR3 has 14 amino acids. Trimming took off 3 bases at V and 6 bases at J, with 12 bases between the two ends. CDR1 and CDR2 (germline): SGHAT, FQDESV (reference sequence). CDR3 nucleotide sequence: TGTGCCAGCAGCTTCGTAGCGGAGTTCAATGAGCAGTTCTTC. Protein product: CASSFVAEFNEQFF. Together with reference TRBV11-1 and TRBJ2-1, the CDR3 gives the full variable domain: EAEVAQSPRYKITEKSQAVAFWCDPISGHATLYWYRQILGQGPELLVQFQDESVVDDSQLPKDRFSAERLKGVDSTLKIQPAELGDSAMYLCASSFVAEFNEQFFGPGTRLTVL.

This clone appeared a single time. The gene calls are TRBV7-2 and TRBJ1-4; weak D call: TRBD1 (6 bases). Trimming took 6 bases from V and 4 from J, leaving 12 bases between them. The CDR3 sequence is 14 residues long. Germline CDR1 SGHTA, CDR2 FQGNSA. The CDR3 loop reads CASSQTGFNEKLFF. In nucleotides, the CDR3 is TGTGCCAGCAGTCAGACAGGCTTTAATGAAAAACTGTTTTTT.

This clone was picked up one time. The V and J genes are TRBV28 and TRBJ2-7; 11 bases are a match to TRBD1. Unmatched junction bases numbered 5, after V lost 7 bases and J lost 6 bases. The germline CDR1 and CDR2 sequences are MDHEN and SYDVKM. The length of the CDR3 is 13 residues. CDR3 bases: TGTGCCAGCAATTTGGACAGGGGGCCCGAGCAGTACTTC. Protein: CASNLDRGPEQYF. Full variable domain (rest looked up from reference TRBV28 and TRBJ2-7): DVKVTQSSRYLVKRTGEKVFLECVQDMDHENMFWYRQDPGLGLRLIYFSYDVKMKEKGDIPEGYSVSREKKERFSLILESASTNQTSMYLCASNLDRGPEQYFGPGTRLTVT.

The genes are TRBV5-1 and TRBJ2-5; TRBD1 agrees at 8 bases. V was clipped by 7 bases and J by 0 bases; unmatched bases: 8. The CDR3 contains 15 residues. Germline V gives CDR1 SGHRS, CDR2 YFSETQ. The CDR3 protein is CASAGTGSYQETQYF. The CDR3 DNA reads TGCGCCAGCGCCGGGACAGGCTCGTACCAAGAGACCCAGTACTTC.

The V call is TRBV10-3, the J call TRBJ2-2; possible D gene TRBD1, 6 bases. Germline V gene sequence: CDR1 ENHRY, CDR2 SYGVKD. V lost 8 bases and J lost 5, with 9 bases in between. This CDR3 has 12 residues. The CDR3 nucleotides read TGTGCCATCGCCGGGACAACCGGGGAGCTGTTTTTT. As protein: CAIAGTTGELFF.

This sequence joins TRBV28 and TRBJ2-7, with 10 nucleotides matching TRBD2. Germline V lookup: CDR1 MDHEN, CDR2 SYDVKM. With V trimmed by 8 bases and J by 5 bases, 12 bases remained unmatched. The CDR3 runs 15 residues. In DNA form, the CDR3 reads TGTGCCAGCGGACAATCGTCTAGCGGGAGCCACGAGCAGTACTTC. Its translation: CASGQSSSGSHEQYF.

This clone was counted a single time. J is TRBJ1-5 and V is TRBV2; D is unclear. The germline V and J ends were trimmed by 9 bases and 9 bases, with 18 bases remaining between them. In germline, CDR1 is SNHLY, CDR2 FYNNEI. This CDR3 contains 13 residues. CDR3 in DNA: TGTGCCAGTGGGGTAGGGCCGCGTTTGCCCCAGCATTTT. Encoded protein: CASGVGPRLPQHF. The whole variable domain, filled in from reference TRBV2 and TRBJ1-5, reads EPEVTQTPSHQVTQMGQEVILRCVPISNHLYFYWYRQILGQKVEFLVSFYNNEISEKSEIFDDQFSVERPDGSNFTLKIRSTKLEDSAMYFCASGVGPRLPQHFGDGTRLSIL.

This sequence joins TRBV18 and TRBJ2-5, with 11 bases aligning to TRBD1. The CDR3 is made up of 14 amino acids. Germline V lookup: CDR1 KGHSH, CDR2 LQKENI. V shed 3 bases and J 6 bases; nucleotides not matched to a gene: 3. The DNA of the CDR3 is TGTGCCAGCTCACCCGGACAGGGGGCGCAGACCCAGTACTTC. Translation gives CASSPGQGAQTQYF.

The genes are TRBV10-2 and TRBJ2-7; no clear D. From germline, CDR1 is WSHSY and CDR2 SAAADI. V dropped 3 bases and J dropped 2 bases, with 5 bases sitting between them. This CDR3 is 12 amino acids long. The CDR3 spells CASSDPAYEQYF. CDR3 DNA sequence: TGCGCCAGCAGTGACCCAGCCTACGAGCAGTACTTC.

The chain joins TRBV28 to TRBJ2-5; tentatively, D is TRBD1 (6 bases). V was clipped by 4 bases and J by 1 base, with 10 bases between them. The germline V gene has CDR1 MDHEN and CDR2 SYDVKM. The CDR3 runs 14 residues. CDR3 loop: CASSYTGPQETQYF. DNA for the CDR3: TGTGCCAGCAGTTACACAGGGCCCCAAGAGACCCAGTACTTC.

The chain couples TRBV5-6 to TRBJ2-2; tentative D call: TRBD2 (6 bases). Germline lookup yields CDR1 SGHDT and CDR2 YYEEEE. This CDR3 is built from 16 residues. Trimming pared 3 bases from V and 1 base from J, leaving 13 bases between. The CDR3 reads CASSSAGPLNTGELFF. CDR3 DNA sequence: TGTGCCAGCAGCTCGGCGGGACCGTTGAACACCGGGGAGCTGTTTTTT. The entire variable domain, with the rest obtained from reference TRBV5-6 and TRBJ2-2, is as follows: DAGVTQSPTHLIKTRGQQVTLRCSPKSGHDTVSWYQQALGQGPQFIFQYYEEEERQRGNFPDRFSGHQFPNYSSELNVNALLLGDSALYLCASSSAGPLNTGELFFGEGSRLTVL.

The chain is built from TRBV18 and TRBJ2-2, with D hard to call. V was clipped by 3 bases and J by 3 bases, with 2 bases between them. CDR1 is KGHSH, CDR2 LQKENI, per germline. This CDR3 comprises 12 residues. CDR3 sequence reads: CASSPDTGELFF. The CDR3, as DNA: TGTGCCAGCTCACCGGACACCGGGGAGCTGTTTTTT.

This chain links TRBV19 with TRBJ1-2; TRBD1 is a possible D gene (6 bases). This CDR3 has 15 residues. CDR1 LNHDA and CDR2 SQIVND come from the germline V gene (reference sequence). Between the trimmed V and J ends, which lost 3 bases and 2 bases, there was a span of 13 bases. The CDR3 protein is CASSIGQGGNYGYTF. Written as DNA, the CDR3 is TGTGCCAGTAGTATCGGCCAAGGGGGAAACTATGGCTACACCTTC.

The chain links TRBV12-2 to TRBJ2-3; the listed D gene, TRBD2, was not tested against the DNA. TRBV12-2 is flagged as a pseudogene. The CDR3 loop spans 16 amino acids. The CDR3 DNA is TGTGCAAGTCGCTCCCACCCACTAGCGGGCACAGATACGCAGTATTTT. This sequence encodes CASRSHPLAGTDTQYF.

The chain recombines TRBV19 with TRBJ1-5; no clear D gene. The germline V gene encodes CDR1 LNHDA and CDR2 SQIVND (reference sequence). With 2 bases removed from V and 0 bases from J, the gap between germline ends came to 2 bases. The CDR3 sequence is 13 residues long. CDR3 sequence: CASSISSNQPQHF. In DNA, the CDR3 is TGTGCCAGTAGTATAAGTAGCAATCAGCCCCAGCATTTT.